This T cell receptor (beta chain) stems from a study of response to subunit inactivated influenza vaccine. Study-wide results and caveats: The authors suggested that every seasonal influenza vaccination recruits few new T cells.

In regard to this clonotype: What it recognizes is unknown.

TCRdb called the RT-PCR reads again in MiXCR, with one record for every CDR3 protein. The sample shows about half a million distinct CDR3 sequences, 25% of them seen only once. Trimming cost V 2 bases and J 0 bases; bases outside gene matches: 10. The CDR3 extends over 17 amino acids. Germline V gives CDR1 DFQATT, CDR2 SNEGSKA (reference sequence). V is TRBV20-1 and J is TRBJ2-7, with 10 positions matching TRBD2. This receptor was identified in a man between 45 and 60 years old who received an inactivated influenza vaccine. Material: CD4+ T cells sorted from PBMCs, obtained 5 to 6 days after vaccination. CDR3 bases: TGCAGTGCTAGAAGGCCCAATAGCGGGAGGCGCTCCTACGAGCAGTACTTC. As protein: CSARRPNSGRRSYEQYF.